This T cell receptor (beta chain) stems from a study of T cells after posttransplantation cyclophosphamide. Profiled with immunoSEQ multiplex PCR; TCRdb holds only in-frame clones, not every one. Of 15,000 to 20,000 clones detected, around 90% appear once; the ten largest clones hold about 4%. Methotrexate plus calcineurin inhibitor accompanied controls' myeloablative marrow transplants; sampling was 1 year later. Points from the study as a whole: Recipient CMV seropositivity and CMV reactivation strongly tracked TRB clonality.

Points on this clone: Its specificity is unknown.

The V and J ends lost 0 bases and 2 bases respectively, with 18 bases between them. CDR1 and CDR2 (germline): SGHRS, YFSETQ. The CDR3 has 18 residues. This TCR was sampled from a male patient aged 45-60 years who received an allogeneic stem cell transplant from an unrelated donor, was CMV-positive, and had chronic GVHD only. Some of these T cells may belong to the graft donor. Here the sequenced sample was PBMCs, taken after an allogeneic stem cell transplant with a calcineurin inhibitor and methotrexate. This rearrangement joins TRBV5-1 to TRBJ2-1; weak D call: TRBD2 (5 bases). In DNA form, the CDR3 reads TGCGCCAGCAGCTTGGCCCGGATCCAGCGGAGAACCTACAATGAGCAGTTCTTC. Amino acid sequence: CASSLARIQRRTYNEQFF.